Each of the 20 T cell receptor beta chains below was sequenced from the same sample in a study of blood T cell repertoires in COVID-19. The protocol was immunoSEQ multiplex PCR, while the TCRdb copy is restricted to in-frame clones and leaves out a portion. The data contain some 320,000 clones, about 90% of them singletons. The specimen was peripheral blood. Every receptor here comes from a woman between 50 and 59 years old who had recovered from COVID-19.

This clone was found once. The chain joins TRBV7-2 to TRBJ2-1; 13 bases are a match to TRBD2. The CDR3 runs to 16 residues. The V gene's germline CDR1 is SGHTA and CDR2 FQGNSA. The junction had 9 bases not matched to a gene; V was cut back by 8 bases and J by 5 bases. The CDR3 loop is CASAKAGLAGNNEQFF. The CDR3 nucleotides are TGTGCCAGCGCAAAAGCGGGACTAGCGGGGAACAATGAGCAGTTCTTC. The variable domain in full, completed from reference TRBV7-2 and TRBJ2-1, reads GAGVSQSPSNKVTEKGKDVELRCDPISGHTALYWYRQSLGQGLEFLIYFQGNSAPDKSGLPSDRFSAERTGGSVSTLTIQRTQQEDSAVYLCASAKAGLAGNNEQFFGPGTRLTVL.

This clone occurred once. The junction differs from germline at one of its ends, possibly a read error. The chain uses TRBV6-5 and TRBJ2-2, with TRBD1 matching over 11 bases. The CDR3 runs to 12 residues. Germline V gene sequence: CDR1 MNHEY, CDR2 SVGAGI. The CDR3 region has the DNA TGTGCCAGCAGCCTCGGGACAGGGGGGCTGTTTTTT. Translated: CASSLGTGGLFF.

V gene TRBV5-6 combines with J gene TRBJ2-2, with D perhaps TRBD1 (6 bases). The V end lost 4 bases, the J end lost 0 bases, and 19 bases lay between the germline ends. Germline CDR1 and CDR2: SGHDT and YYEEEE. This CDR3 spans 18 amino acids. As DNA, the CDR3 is TGTGCCAGCAGCGTAACAGGGTTCTACCCCGCGAACACCGGGGAGCTGTTTTTT. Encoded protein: CASSVTGFYPANTGELFF.

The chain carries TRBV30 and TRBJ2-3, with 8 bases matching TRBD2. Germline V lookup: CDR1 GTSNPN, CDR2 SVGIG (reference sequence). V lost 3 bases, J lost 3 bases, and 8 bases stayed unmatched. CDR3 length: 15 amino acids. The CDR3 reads CAWSQRGLQTDTQYF. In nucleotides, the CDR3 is TGTGCCTGGAGCCAGCGGGGGCTGCAGACAGATACGCAGTATTTT.

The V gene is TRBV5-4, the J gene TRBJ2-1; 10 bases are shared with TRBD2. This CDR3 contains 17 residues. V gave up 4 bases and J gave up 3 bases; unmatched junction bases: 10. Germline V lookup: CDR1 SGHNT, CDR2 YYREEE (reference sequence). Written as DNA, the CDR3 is TGTGCCAGCAGCAAAGCTAGGACTAGCGGAATCTACAATGAGCAGTTCTTC. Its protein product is CASSKARTSGIYNEQFF. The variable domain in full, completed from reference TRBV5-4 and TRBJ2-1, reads ETGVTQSPTHLIKTRGQQVTLRCSSQSGHNTVSWYQQALGQGPQFIFQYYREEENGRGNFPPRFSGLQFPNYSSELNVNALELDDSALYLCASSKARTSGIYNEQFFGPGTRLTVL.

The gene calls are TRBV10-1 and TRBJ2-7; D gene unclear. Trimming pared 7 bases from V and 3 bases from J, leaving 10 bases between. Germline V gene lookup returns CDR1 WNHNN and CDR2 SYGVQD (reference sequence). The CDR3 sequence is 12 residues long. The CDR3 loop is CASTLDHYEQYF. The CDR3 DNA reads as TGCGCCAGCACCCTAGACCACTACGAGCAGTACTTC.

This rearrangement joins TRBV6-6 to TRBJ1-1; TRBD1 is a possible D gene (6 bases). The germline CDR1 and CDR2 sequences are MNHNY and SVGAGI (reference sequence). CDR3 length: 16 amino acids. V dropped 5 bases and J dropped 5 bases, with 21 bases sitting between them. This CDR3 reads CASSQKGTTLGTEAFF. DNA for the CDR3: TGTGCCAGCAGTCAAAAAGGGACAACTCTAGGGACTGAAGCTTTCTTT.

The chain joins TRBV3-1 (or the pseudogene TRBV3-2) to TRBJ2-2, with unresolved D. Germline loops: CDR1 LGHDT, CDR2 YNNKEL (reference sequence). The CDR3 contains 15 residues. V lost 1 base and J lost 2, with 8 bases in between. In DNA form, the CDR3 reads TGTGCCAGCAGCCAAGTCGACTCTAACACCGGGGAGCTGTTTTTT. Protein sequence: CASSQVDSNTGELFF.

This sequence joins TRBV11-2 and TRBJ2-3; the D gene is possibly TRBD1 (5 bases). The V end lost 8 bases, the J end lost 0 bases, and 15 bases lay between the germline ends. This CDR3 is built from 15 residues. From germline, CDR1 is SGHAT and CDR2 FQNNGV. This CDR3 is CASSIGRTSTDTQYF. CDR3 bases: TGTGCCAGCTCCATCGGGCGGACAAGCACAGATACGCAGTATTTT.

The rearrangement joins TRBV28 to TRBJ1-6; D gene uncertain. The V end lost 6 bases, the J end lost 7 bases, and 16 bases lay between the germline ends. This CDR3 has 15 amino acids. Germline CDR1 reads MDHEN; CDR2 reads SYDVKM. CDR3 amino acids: CASSPSAGGNSPLHF. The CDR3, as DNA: TGTGCCAGCAGCCCCAGCGCAGGAGGAAATTCACCCCTCCACTTT.

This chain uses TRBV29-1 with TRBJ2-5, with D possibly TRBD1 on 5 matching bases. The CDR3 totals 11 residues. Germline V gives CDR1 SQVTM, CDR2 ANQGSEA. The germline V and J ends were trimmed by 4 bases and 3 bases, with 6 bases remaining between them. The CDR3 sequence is CSVGREETQYF. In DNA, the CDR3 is TGCAGCGTTGGCAGGGAAGAGACCCAGTACTTC.

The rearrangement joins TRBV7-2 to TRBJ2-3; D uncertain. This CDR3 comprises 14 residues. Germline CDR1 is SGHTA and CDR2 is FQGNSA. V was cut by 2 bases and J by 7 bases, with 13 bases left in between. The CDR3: CASSLPPRSHTQYF. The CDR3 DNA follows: TGTGCCAGCAGCTTACCCCCCAGGTCGCATACGCAGTATTTT.

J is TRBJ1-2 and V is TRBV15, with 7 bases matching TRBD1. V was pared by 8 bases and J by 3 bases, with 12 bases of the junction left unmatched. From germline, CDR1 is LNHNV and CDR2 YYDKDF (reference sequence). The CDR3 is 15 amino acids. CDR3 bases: TGTGCCACCCAACCCCGACAGGGAAGGTACTATGGCTACACCTTC. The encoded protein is CATQPRQGRYYGYTF.

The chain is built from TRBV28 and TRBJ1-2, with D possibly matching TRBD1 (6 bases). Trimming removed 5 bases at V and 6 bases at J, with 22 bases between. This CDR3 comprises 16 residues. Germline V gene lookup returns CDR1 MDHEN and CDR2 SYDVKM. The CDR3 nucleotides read TGTGCCAGCAGTCTTACATCCCTGGGACAAGGGCATGGCTACACCTTC. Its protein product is CASSLTSLGQGHGYTF.

CDR3: CASSNKGQPQHF. CDR3 nucleotides: TGTGCCAGCAGTAACAAGGGGCAGCCCCAGCATTTT. The rearrangement links TRBV6-5 to TRBJ1-5, with D possibly TRBD1 on 5 matching bases. The germline CDR1 and CDR2 sequences are MNHEY and SVGAGI. V lost 5 bases and J 7 bases, leaving 9 bases between the germline ends. The CDR3 consists of 12 residues.

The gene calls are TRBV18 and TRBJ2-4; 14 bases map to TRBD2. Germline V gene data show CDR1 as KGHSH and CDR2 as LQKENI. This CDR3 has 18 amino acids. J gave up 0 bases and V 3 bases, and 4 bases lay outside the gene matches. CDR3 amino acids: CASSPGLAGGLAKNIQYF. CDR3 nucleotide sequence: TGTGCCAGCTCACCTGGACTAGCGGGGGGCCTAGCCAAAAACATTCAGTACTTC.

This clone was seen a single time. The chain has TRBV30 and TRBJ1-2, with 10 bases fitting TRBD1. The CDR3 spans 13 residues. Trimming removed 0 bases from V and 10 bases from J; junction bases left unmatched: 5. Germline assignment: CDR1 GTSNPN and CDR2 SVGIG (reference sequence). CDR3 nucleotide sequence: TGTGCCTGGAGTGTAGACAGGGGGCATGACTACACCTTC. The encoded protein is CAWSVDRGHDYTF.

The CDR3 DNA sequence: TGTGCCAGCAGTCAATACAGGAATCCAAATGAAAAACTGTTTTTT. Its translation is CASSQYRNPNEKLFF. V and J are TRBV6-5 and TRBJ1-4; D might be TRBD1 (5 bases). This CDR3 spans 15 amino acids. Trimming took off 5 bases at V and 5 bases at J, with 15 bases between the two ends. Germline lookup yields CDR1 MNHEY and CDR2 SVGAGI.

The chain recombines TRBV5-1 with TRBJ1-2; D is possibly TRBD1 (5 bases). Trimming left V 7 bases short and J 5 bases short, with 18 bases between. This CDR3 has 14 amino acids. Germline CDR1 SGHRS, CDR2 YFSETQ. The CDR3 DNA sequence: TGCGCCAGCCGAACCACGGGGGAATCATATGGCTACACCTTC. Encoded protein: CASRTTGESYGYTF.

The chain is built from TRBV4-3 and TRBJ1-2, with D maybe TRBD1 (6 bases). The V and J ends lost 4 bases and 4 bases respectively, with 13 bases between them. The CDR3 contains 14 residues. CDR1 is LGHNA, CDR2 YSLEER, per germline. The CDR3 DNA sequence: TGCGCCAGCAGCCGAGAGACAGGAGTCTATGGCTACACCTTC. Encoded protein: CASSRETGVYGYTF.